These 32 T cell receptor beta chains were all obtained from the same sample, sequenced in a study of blood T cell repertoires in COVID-19. Measured with immunoSEQ multiplex PCR; TCRdb has only the in-frame clones, and not every one. The sample has about 120,000 clones; about 88% are singletons. The sequenced sample consisted of peripheral blood. Receptors originate from a woman in her seventies who had recovered from COVID-19.

This clone was counted only a few times. The V call is TRBV6-2 or TRBV6-3, the J call TRBJ2-1; maybe TRBD2 (5 bases). CDR1 is MNHEY and CDR2 is SVGEGT in the germline V gene. The V end was cut by 5 bases, the J end by 8 bases, with 28 bases between. The CDR3 is 18 amino acids. The CDR3 is CASSPRVGSTTTRDEQFF. CDR3 nucleotides: TGTGCCAGCAGTCCCCGAGTTGGATCGACTACGACAAGGGATGAGCAGTTCTTC.

The chain uses TRBV7-2 and TRBJ2-5; D is possibly TRBD2 (5 bases). The CDR3 totals 16 residues. Trimming took off 1 base at V and 7 bases at J, with 19 bases between the two ends. Germline CDR1 and CDR2: SGHTA and FQGNSA. Here the CDR3 DNA reads TGTGCCAGCAGCTTAGAGACTACCGTAACCGAGGGGACCCAGTACTTC. Protein: CASSLETTVTEGTQYF.

The chain is built from TRBV15 and TRBJ1-2; 9 bases align to TRBD1. V gave up 3 bases and J gave up 3 bases; unmatched junction bases: 5. The CDR3 is 15 amino acids. Germline V gives CDR1 LNHNV, CDR2 YYDKDF (reference sequence). The CDR3 DNA reads TGTGCCACCAGCAGTGCGGGACAGGGCTACTATGGCTACACCTTC. It is translated as CATSSAGQGYYGYTF.

V usage is TRBV5-4 and J usage is TRBJ2-1, with 8 bases identical to TRBD2. The length of the CDR3 is 16 residues. From germline, CDR1 is SGHNT and CDR2 YYREEE (reference sequence). With 2 bases clipped from V and 0 bases from J, the junction kept 4 bases outside the gene matches. The CDR3 loop reads CASSFGGAVSYNEQFF. The CDR3, as DNA: TGTGCCAGCAGCTTCGGGGGGGCCGTCTCCTACAATGAGCAGTTCTTC.

This sequence joins TRBV30 and TRBJ2-3; 8 nucleotides match TRBD2. J was trimmed by 2 bases and V by 4 bases; bases with no gene match: 5. This CDR3 comprises 14 residues. The germline gives CDR1 GTSNPN, CDR2 SVGIG (reference sequence). CDR3 region: CAWKKRGNTDTQYF. CDR3 sequence (DNA): TGTGCCTGGAAGAAGCGGGGGAACACAGATACGCAGTATTTT.

This clone has just a few counts. The chain joins TRBV7-2 to TRBJ2-5; maybe TRBD1 (5 bases). V dropped 5 bases and J dropped 1 base, with 11 bases sitting between them. The CDR3 is 14 amino acids. CDR1 is SGHTA, CDR2 FQGNSA, per germline. Here the CDR3 DNA reads TGTGCCAGCAGCCAGGGATCATTCCAAGAGACCCAGTACTTC. This sequence encodes CASSQGSFQETQYF.

V usage is TRBV7-3 and J usage is TRBJ2-5, with a possible D match to TRBD2 (5 bases). Trimming cost V 2 bases and J 2 bases, with 6 bases left between them. CDR1 and CDR2 from the germline V gene are SGHTA and FQGTGA. The CDR3 length is 13 residues. This CDR3 is CASSLERQETQYF. The CDR3 DNA is TGTGCCAGCAGCTTAGAGCGGCAAGAGACCCAGTACTTC. Using reference TRBV7-3 and TRBJ2-5 for the parts outside the CDR3, the full variable domain is GAGVSQTPSNKVTEKGKYVELRCDPISGHTALYWYRQSLGQGPEFLIYFQGTGAADDSGLPNDRFFAVRPEGSVSTLKIQRTERGDSAVYLCASSLERQETQYFGPGTRLLVL.

This sequence joins TRBV7-9 and TRBJ2-6, with D uncertain. Per the germline V gene, CDR1 is SEHNR and CDR2 is FQNEAQ (reference sequence). Trimming pared 1 base from V and 0 bases from J, leaving 13 bases between. This CDR3 region has 18 residues. CDR3 nucleotide sequence: TGTGCCAGCAGCTTAGGACTGGTGGTTGGCTCTGGGGCCAACGTCCTGACTTTC. Encoded protein: CASSLGLVVGSGANVLTF.

The chain employs TRBV24-1 and TRBJ2-4, with 9 nucleotides matching TRBD2. Germline values: CDR1 KGHDR, CDR2 SFDVKD. V lost 7 bases and J lost 5; bases outside the gene matches: 20. This CDR3 is built from 19 residues. CDR3 in DNA: TGTGCCACCAGGAGCGGACTAAGTAGCGGGAGATTCCCGGAAAACATTCAGTACTTC. Its translation: CATRSGLSSGRFPENIQYF.

The chain couples TRBV5-1 to TRBJ1-1; no clear D. V was clipped by 0 bases and J by 3 bases, with 6 bases between them. The CDR3 has 13 residues. Germline CDR1 is SGHRS and CDR2 is YFSETQ. DNA of the CDR3: TGCGCCAGCAGCTTGGTCGGGGACACTGAAGCTTTCTTT. This translates into CASSLVGDTEAFF. The full variable domain, its missing parts supplied by reference TRBV5-1 and TRBJ1-1, is KAGVTQTPRYLIKTRGQQVTLSCSPISGHRSVSWYQQTPGQGLQFLFEYFSETQRNKGNFPGRFSGRQFSNSRSEMNVSTLELGDSALYLCASSLVGDTEAFFGQGTRLTVV.

The chain couples TRBV7-2 to TRBJ2-1; no reliable D call. This CDR3 spans 12 amino acids. Germline CDR1 is SGHTA and CDR2 is FQGNSA. V was trimmed by 2 bases and J by 8 bases, leaving 7 bases between them. Here the CDR3 DNA reads TGTGCCAGCAGCTTATTCCGGGATGAGCAGTTCTTC. Protein: CASSLFRDEQFF.

The chain is built from TRBV29-1 and TRBJ2-3; TRBD1 might be the D (5 bases). V was pared by 7 bases and J by 1 base, with 15 bases between. Germline CDR1 and CDR2: SQVTM and ANQGSEA. CDR3 length equals 14 residues. The CDR3 DNA is TGCAGCGGTCGGCCTGGGGCTGGCACAGATACGCAGTATTTT. Amino acid sequence: CSGRPGAGTDTQYF.

This rearrangement joins TRBV18 to TRBJ1-4; D unresolved. This CDR3 comprises 14 residues. Between the trimmed V and J ends, which lost 6 bases and 8 bases, there was a span of 16 bases. Germline V lookup: CDR1 KGHSH, CDR2 LQKENI. Here the CDR3 reads CASSRGGPSEKLFF. As DNA, the CDR3 is TGTGCCAGCTCCCGCGGAGGGCCGTCGGAAAAACTGTTTTTT.

The chain links TRBV7-2 to TRBJ2-2; no clear D gene. Deletions cut 3 bases from V and 4 bases from J, with 3 bases between. This CDR3 contains 12 residues. In germline, CDR1 is SGHTA, CDR2 FQGNSA. The CDR3 DNA sequence: TGTGCCAGCAGCTTGGCCACCGGGGAGCTGTTTTTT. It translates to CASSLATGELFF.

Turning to this clone: The junction does not match germline at one end; this may be a read error. The J gene is TRBJ2-1, the V gene TRBV5-6, with 8 bases aligning to TRBD2. The CDR3 sequence is 12 residues long. CDR1 is SGHDT, CDR2 YYEEEE, per germline. CDR3 residues: CASSTGTPGGLF. CDR3 sequence (DNA): TGTGCCAGCAGCACCGGAACCCCGGGAGGGCTCTTC.

The CDR3: CASSSLAGVRETQYF. As DNA, the CDR3 is TGTGCCAGCAGCTCGCTAGCGGGAGTAAGGGAGACCCAGTACTTC. The chain combines TRBV28 with TRBJ2-5, with TRBD2 matching over 10 bases. V trimming: 6 bases; J trimming: 5 bases; junction bases outside the gene matches: 9. The germline V gene encodes CDR1 MDHEN and CDR2 SYDVKM. The CDR3 has 15 residues.

The genes are TRBV5-4 and TRBJ1-2; possible D gene TRBD1, 6 bases. The CDR3 has 14 amino acids. CDR1 SGHNT and CDR2 YYREEE come from the germline V gene (reference sequence). Deletions cut 0 bases from V and 8 bases from J, with 14 bases between. CDR3 nucleotide sequence: TGTGCCAGCAGCTTGGAAGTTGCAGGGGTCGGCTACACCTTC. It is translated as CASSLEVAGVGYTF.

The chain joins TRBV6-2 or TRBV6-3 to TRBJ1-5; D gene unclear. The V end lost 2 bases, the J end lost 1 base, and 9 bases lay between the germline ends. The CDR3 covers 15 residues. Per the germline V gene, CDR1 is MNHEY and CDR2 is SVGEGT. CDR3 amino acids: CASSYTLGSNQPQHF. DNA for the CDR3: TGTGCCAGCAGTTACACGCTCGGGAGCAATCAGCCCCAGCATTTT.

V and J are TRBV7-2 and TRBJ1-2, with a possible D match to TRBD1 (5 bases). The CDR3 sequence is 15 residues long. The V gene's germline CDR1 is SGHTA and CDR2 FQGNSA. Trimming cost V 1 base and J 2 bases, with 11 bases left between them. The CDR3 DNA reads as TGTGCCAGCAGCTTAGATGTGGGGCGCAACTATGGCTACACCTTC. Its protein is CASSLDVGRNYGYTF.

This chain links TRBV13 with TRBJ2-4, with 10 bases identical to TRBD1. CDR1 PRHDT and CDR2 FYEKMQ come from the germline V gene (reference sequence). Trimming cost V 3 bases and J 0 bases; bases outside gene matches: 8. This CDR3 has 18 amino acids. In DNA, the CDR3 is TGTGCCAGCAGCTTGGGACAGGGGAGAAACCGAGCCAAAAACATTCAGTACTTC. As protein: CASSLGQGRNRAKNIQYF.

Only a few counts were recorded for this clone. The chain couples TRBV24-1 to TRBJ2-3, with D tentatively TRBD1 (7 bases). Germline CDR1 and CDR2: KGHDR and SFDVKD. The CDR3 loop spans 16 amino acids. Deletions cut 3 bases from V and 0 bases from J, with 12 bases between. The CDR3 region has the DNA TGTGCCACCAGTGATCCAGGGGGGCCTAGCACAGATACGCAGTATTTT. Protein product: CATSDPGGPSTDTQYF.

This chain uses TRBV6-6 with TRBJ1-6; TRBD1 might be the D (5 bases). V lost 6 bases and J lost 4, with 13 bases in between. Looked up from germline, CDR1 is MNHNY and CDR2 is SVGAGI (reference sequence). The CDR3 consists of 15 residues. DNA for the CDR3: TGTGCCAGCAGCTCCCGCGGGGGGTATAATTCACCCCTCCACTTT. This encodes CASSSRGGYNSPLHF.

The chain is built from TRBV5-4 and TRBJ2-5; the D is unclear. Trimming took 3 bases from V and 3 from J, leaving 6 bases between them. CDR1 SGHNT and CDR2 YYREEE come from the germline V gene (reference sequence). The CDR3 extends over 12 amino acids. This CDR3 is CASSSAEETQYF. The CDR3 coding sequence is TGTGCCAGCAGCTCCGCGGAAGAGACCCAGTACTTC.

This clone has a handful of counts. The chain is built from TRBV28 and TRBJ2-7; unclear D gene. This CDR3 has 14 amino acids. CDR1 and CDR2 from the germline V gene are MDHEN and SYDVKM. The V and J ends lost 6 bases and 3 bases respectively, with 15 bases between them. As DNA, the CDR3 is TGTGCCAGCAGCTCCCCCGGAGAGCTCTACGAGCAGTACTTC. Residues: CASSSPGELYEQYF. The whole variable domain, filled in from reference TRBV28 and TRBJ2-7, reads DVKVTQSSRYLVKRTGEKVFLECVQDMDHENMFWYRQDPGLGLRLIYFSYDVKMKEKGDIPEGYSVSREKKERFSLILESASTNQTSMYLCASSSPGELYEQYFGPGTRLTVT.

The chain combines TRBV14 with TRBJ2-3; D perhaps matches TRBD2 (5 bases). Per germline, CDR1 SGHDN and CDR2 FVKESK. V was cut by 0 bases and J by 3 bases, with 13 bases left in between. This CDR3 is 16 amino acids long. CDR3 bases: TGTGCCAGCAGCCAAGACTACGGGAAGGGAACAGATACGCAGTATTTT. Translation: CASSQDYGKGTDTQYF. The full variable domain, in which reference TRBV14 and TRBJ2-3 provide the parts outside the CDR3, is EAGVTQFPSHSVIEKGQTVTLRCDPISGHDNLYWYRRVMGKEIKFLLHFVKESKQDESGMPNNRFLAERTGGTYSTLKVQPAELEDSGVYFCASSQDYGKGTDTQYFGPGTRLTVL.

The chain employs TRBV15 and TRBJ2-1, with 10 bases matching TRBD2. After removal of 0 bases from V and 9 bases from J, the junction contained 8 bases not matched to a gene. There are 16 residues in the CDR3. Per the germline V gene, CDR1 is LNHNV and CDR2 is YYDKDF (reference sequence). The CDR3 coding sequence is TGTGCCACCAGCAGAGATGGAGTAGCGGGAGGTGTTGAGCAGTTCTTC. Translation: CATSRDGVAGGVEQFF.

The V gene is TRBV28, the J gene TRBJ2-3; D is possibly TRBD1 (5 bases). Germline CDR1 is MDHEN and CDR2 is SYDVKM. The CDR3 consists of 12 residues. Trimming removed 6 bases at V and 7 bases at J, with 11 bases between. The CDR3 is CASSDSDNTQYF. The CDR3 DNA reads TGTGCCAGCAGCGACAGTGACAATACGCAGTATTTT. Drawing the rest from reference TRBV28 and TRBJ2-3, the complete variable domain is DVKVTQSSRYLVKRTGEKVFLECVQDMDHENMFWYRQDPGLGLRLIYFSYDVKMKEKGDIPEGYSVSREKKERFSLILESASTNQTSMYLCASSDSDNTQYFGPGTRLTVL.

The chain uses TRBV7-8 and TRBJ2-1, with TRBD2 matching 10 bases. Per the germline V gene, CDR1 is SGHVS and CDR2 is FQNEAQ. V shed 5 bases, J shed 4 bases, and the junction held 8 bases outside the gene matches. This CDR3 has 16 residues. This CDR3 is CASSGSGRAYYNEQFF. CDR3 bases: TGTGCCAGCAGCGGAAGCGGGAGGGCCTATTACAATGAGCAGTTCTTC. Combining the CDR3 with reference TRBV7-8 and TRBJ2-1 gives the whole variable domain GAGVSQSPRYKVAKRGQDVALRCDPISGHVSLFWYQQALGQGPEFLTYFQNEAQLDKSGLPSDRFFAERPEGSVSTLKIQRTQQEDSAVYLCASSGSGRAYYNEQFFGPGTRLTVL.

V is TRBV29-1 and J is TRBJ1-4, with a weak D call TRBD1 (6 bases). Trimming removed 3 bases from V and 10 bases from J, with 18 bases in between. From germline, CDR1 is SQVTM and CDR2 ANQGSEA. This CDR3 spans 14 amino acids. CDR3 DNA: TGCAGCGTTGATATGGGGCAGGGAGGGGGAAAACTGTTTTTT. Its protein is CSVDMGQGGGKLFF.

V is TRBV5-1 and J is TRBJ2-2; 7 positions match TRBD1. The germline V gene has CDR1 SGHRS and CDR2 YFSETQ. CDR3 size: 13 residues. Germline trimming cut 5 bases from V and 4 bases from J; bases unmatched to any gene: 2. In DNA, the CDR3 is TGCGCCAGCAGGACAGGGAGCACCGGGGAGCTGTTTTTT. Encoded protein: CASRTGSTGELFF.

This sequence joins TRBV7-2 and TRBJ2-3; 8 nucleotides align to TRBD2. V shed 6 bases and J 4 bases; nucleotides not matched to a gene: 9. Germline CDR1 and CDR2: SGHTA and FQGNSA. The CDR3 is made up of 15 amino acids. The CDR3 region has the DNA TGTGCCAGCAGGTCGACCGGGACTAGAGCAGATACGCAGTATTTT. It encodes CASRSTGTRADTQYF.

The chain carries TRBV12-5 and TRBJ2-3; possibly TRBD2 for D (6 bases). V shed 2 bases and J shed 3 bases, with 18 bases lying between them. CDR3 length: 17 residues. Germline lookup yields CDR1 LGHNT and CDR2 FRNRAP. CDR3 amino acids: CASGLSGLARVTDTQYF. CDR3 coding DNA: TGTGCTAGTGGTTTGTCCGGCCTAGCGCGGGTTACAGATACGCAGTATTTT.